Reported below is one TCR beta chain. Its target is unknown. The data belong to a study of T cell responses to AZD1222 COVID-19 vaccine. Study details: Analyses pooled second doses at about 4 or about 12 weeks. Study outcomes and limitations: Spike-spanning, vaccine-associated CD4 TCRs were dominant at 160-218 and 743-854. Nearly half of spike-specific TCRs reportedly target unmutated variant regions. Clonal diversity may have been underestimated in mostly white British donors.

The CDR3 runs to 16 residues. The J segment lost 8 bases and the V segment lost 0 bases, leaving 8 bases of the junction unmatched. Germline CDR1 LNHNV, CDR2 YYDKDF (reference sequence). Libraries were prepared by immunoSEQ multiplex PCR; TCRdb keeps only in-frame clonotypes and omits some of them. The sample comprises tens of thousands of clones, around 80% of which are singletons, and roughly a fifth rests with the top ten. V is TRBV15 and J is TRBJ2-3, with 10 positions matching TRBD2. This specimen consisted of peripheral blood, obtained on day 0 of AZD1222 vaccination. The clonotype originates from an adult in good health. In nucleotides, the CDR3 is TGTGCCACCAGCAGAGATAGAAGCGGGGGGGCTCGTACGCAGTATTTT. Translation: CATSRDRSGGARTQYF.